This TCR beta chain was identified during a study of cytomegalovirus exposure and HLA in healthy donors (dated by TCRdb to 2016 to 2017). Background for the entire study: An earlier analysis of several hundred of the donors reported approximately 300 Gb of sequence data and around 110 million unique TCR beta sequences obtained from 180 million or so T cells. Donor age, sex, ethnicity and CMV serostatus were compiled together with the repertoire data. To decide whether each TCR beta V gene segment behaved as functional or pseudogenic, an earlier analysis of approximately 600 of the donors relied on high-throughput TCR beta sequencing. Among the roughly 410 genotyped donors, around 81% belonged to the genetic ancestry cluster associated with self-reported Caucasian donors. Genome-wide SNP genotypes for about 55% of the roughly 670 donors were used in a later genetic analysis, which treated that subset as a discovery cohort. On average, about 240,000 unique TCR beta nucleotide sequences were sequenced per donor among a few hundred genotyped donors of the cohort, with roughly 18% of those sequences being non-productive. In addition to the first cohort of about 650 subjects, a separate validation cohort of around 110 different subjects was used. All discovery cohort repertoires had been generated on a single sequencing platform. The study profiled the T cell repertoires of approximately 700 subjects by immunosequencing and related them to cytomegalovirus serostatus. The study was designed to test whether signatures of past pathogen exposure could be identified by cataloging public T cell receptors. To predict cytomegalovirus infection status, the study brought together high-throughput TCR immunosequencing, statistical association of individual TCRs with disease status, and machine learning. Rather than using new phenotypic data, the later analysis identified candidate immune exposures from TCR beta sequences and from how often those sequences occurred across donors. A few DR-DQ haplotypes were treated as single units for association and clustering because of strong linkage in the cohort. The number of donors typed differed by locus, with about 629-630 for A, B, C, DRB1 and DQB1, around 500 for DQA1, about 610 for DPA1, and about 450 for DPB1. Approximately 310 gigabases of sequencing data and around 85 million unique TCR sequences made up an early release that covered under 750 HLA-typed donors. Class I and class II HLA loci were covered by the typing at four-digit resolution. In a later analysis, previously published TCR beta repertoires from fewer than 750 donors were re-analyzed and high-resolution HLA genotyping was added so that TCR occurrence patterns could be studied. Beyond this particular receptor, the publication reports: For the cohort, immune exposure information was limited to CMV serostatus. A later genetic analysis associated a missense DCLRE1C variant with V-gene and J-gene trimming of TCR beta chains, and an independent cohort replicated the association. In an earlier analysis of about 600 of the donors, most TCR beta V segments appeared in productive rearrangements about 87% or about 30% of the time, broadly matching IMGT annotations. In vitro tests confirmed that a few of the cytomegalovirus-associated TCR beta chains recognize cytomegalovirus antigens. A cluster of highly shared sequence variants was judged likely to be a technical artifact of the sequencing pipeline. While some public TCRs were present in many individuals, most TCR sequences turned up only very rarely across donors. Because HLA typing was unavailable for some donors at each locus, only the typed subset was used in association tests. In the study, around 150 TCR beta chains were listed as associated with cytomegalovirus. In a later analysis, the rate of TCR association differed among HLA loci, with DRB1 alleles having the most associated TCRs and HLA-C alleles having the fewest. Some IMGT-functional V segments, including TRBV6-2 and TRBV6-3, could not be told apart with the 87-base-pair reads, so those segments were excluded. The authors suggested that the approach could potentially be extended to other disease states and immunological phenotypes. In a later analysis, HLA-associated TCR beta chains showed more clonal expansion and lower generation probabilities than non-associated chains that were equally common. Linkage disequilibrium might explain the correlated functional status among segregating V segments, but an unknown experimental factor could not be excluded. The classifier was reported to diagnose cytomegalovirus status with high specificity and sensitivity in both the original and validation cohorts. Only TCR beta chains were sequenced in this cohort, and the absence of alpha or paired-chain data limited detectable features. Compared with the 666-donor mean, donors in an Asian-associated ancestry cluster had fewer N-insertions in productive TCRs, according to a later genetic analysis. The earlier analysis of approximately 590 of the donors excluded seventeen rarely observed V segments, including chromosome 9 orphons, because counts were too low. In a later analysis, 15,000 to 20,000 TCR beta sequences were associated with specific HLA alleles at a false discovery rate of 0.05. Roughly uniform sequencing depth across donors was assumed in presence/absence analyses, although this assumption may not hold. A further reported finding was that TCR beta sequences accurately predicted the HLA-A and HLA-B alleles for most subjects in the first cohort. A later analysis found that most CMV-associated TCR beta chains appeared HLA-restricted, with HLA associations seemingly driven largely by CMV exposure. A later analysis reported that several top co-occurrence clusters appeared linked to parvovirus B19, influenza, CMV and Epstein-Barr virus. When HLA alleles, especially DR and DQ, strongly co-occurred, attributing TCR associations to individual alleles was difficult.

Regarding this clone: The clone's antigen remains unknown. Per-nucleotide qualities are absent, and no much larger clonotype sits a single base away.

The junction carries 17 bases between V and J, which are trimmed by 5 bases and 4 bases respectively. Counted from cysteine to phenylalanine, this CDR3 has 15 amino acids. Only the CDR3 part of the read is kept: 45 bases, read in frame from the first base. CDR1 is given as LNHDA and CDR2 as SQIVND, both from the germline V gene (reference sequence). The cohort consisted of 670 or so healthy bone marrow donors. At the time of sampling, all cohort members were nominally healthy, though unrecorded immune exposures were likely present. The donor was CMV seronegative and belonged to the group of roughly 330 seronegative cohort members. A peripheral blood sample was provided by each donor, and peripheral blood mononuclear cells were used for TCR beta sequencing. Genomic DNA was extracted from the blood cell samples with the Qiagen DNeasy Blood Extraction Kit. Library prep was done by the immunoSEQ multiplex PCR assay. The multiplex PCR relied on a mix of 60 forward primers for TCR Vbeta segments and 13 reverse primers for TCR Jbeta segments. Amplification of the CDR3 region of rearranged TCR beta genes was performed with a multiplex PCR assay on genomic DNA. The Illumina HiSeq System was used to sequence the amplified TCR beta libraries as 87-base-pair reads. The authors' analysis ran thus. In a later analysis, tens of millions of unique TCR beta chains were counted across the 500 to 850 repertoires, and approximately 11 million of these chains were shared by at least two donors. To remove PCR and sequencing errors, raw reads were error-corrected and collapsed into unique sequences using a nearest-neighbor algorithm that merged closely related sequences. Alignment of CDR3 sequences to IMGT reference sequences was used to assign V, D and J gene segments. For a sequence to be retained, a match of at least six nucleotides to both a V gene segment and a J gene segment was required. A rearrangement was called productive if the CDR3 had no stop codons and remained in frame with V and J, and every other rearrangement was called non-productive. CDR3 was defined by IMGT convention, running from the second conserved V-encoded cysteine to the conserved J-encoded phenylalanine. Sequences without an unambiguous match to a single V gene segment were excluded from the earlier analysis of a few hundred of the donors. An earlier analysis of 587 of the donors called V segments functional above 56.7% productive rearrangements and segregating when the between-donor standard deviation exceeded 5%. To diagnose cytomegalovirus status from the catalog of TCR beta chain sequences, a statistical classification framework was built. In a later analysis, V and J genes were assigned by comparing TCR nucleotide sequences against IMGT/GENE-DB human TR gene sequences. In a later analysis, CDR3 sequences and most-parsimonious VDJ recombination scenarios were assigned using the TCRdist pipeline. In a later analysis, each TCR beta chain was defined by its CDR3 amino acid sequence together with its V-gene family, and reads lacking a unique V-gene family were excluded. A later analysis removed 500 to 600 highly shared, low-generation-probability nucleotide sequences to deal with suspected cross-contamination and a sequencing artifact. For each public chain, a later analysis derived a clonal expansion index from normalized ranks of inferred template counts within each repertoire. In a later analysis, generation probabilities were computed with a VDJ recombination model fitted to out-of-frame rearrangements, and the resulting probabilities were checked against IGoR. In a later analysis, TCR-TCR, TCR-HLA and TCR-CMV co-occurrence was scored with hypergeometric tests, and a repertoire-size bias correction was applied to TCR pairs. False discovery rates were estimated in a later analysis by permuting HLA or CMV assignments 20 times. In a later analysis, co-occurring TCRs were grouped using DBSCAN, and TCRdist sequence similarity was added for clustering within HLA-allele-positive subsets. Co-occurrence clustering excluded repertoires with fewer than 30,000 or more than 120,000 public chains, plus five with anomalous nucleotide sharing. The table comes from immuneACCESS by way of TCRdb, which keeps in-frame sequences with V and J called. Part of the clones is missing from these tables; in studies checked, under half for an unresolved V gene and the rest for unknown reasons. That table is the source of V, J and clone size, and D and trimming were worked out from the DNA. This sample holds about 160,000 clones; over 80% were observed only once. Roughly 1.2% of the sample is in the top ten clones.

What was sequenced was PBMCs. The chain joins TRBV19 to TRBJ1-1, and TRBD1 may be the D gene, going by 6 matching bases. The TCR sequence derives from a boy between 2 and 10 years old in good health and CMV-seronegative. Here is the DNA: TGTGCCAGTAGTGGGTCGACGCCCAGGGGCACTGAAGCTTTCTTT. Its protein product is CASSGSTPRGTEAFF.